Sequencing of this T cell receptor beta chain was carried out in a study of post-analysis software for immune sequencing data. Notes on the study in general: A handful of TRBV segments appeared more often in patients than in controls, and TRBV5-6, TRBV5-1 and TRBV20-1 were among these. Significantly lower normalized Chao1 diversity was found in patients with multiple sclerosis relative to controls.

Germline CDR1 and CDR2: KGHSH and LQKENI. The CDR3 sequence is 14 residues long. V lost 3 bases and J lost 1, with 9 bases in between. Remarks on this clonotype: Its antigen is not known.

Unique molecular identifiers featured in each of the TCR beta cDNA libraries. Input amounts of roughly 0.85 to 11 million T cells were used. These gave about 500,000 cDNA molecules, so each molecule approximated one T cell. Via MiXCR, TCRdb re-called the PCR reads, giving one row per CDR3 protein. The sample yields hundreds of thousands of distinct CDR3 sequences, roughly 45% seen once. The genes are TRBV18 and TRBJ2-5; no clear D gene. The receptor was isolated from a girl aged 5-17 years with multiple sclerosis. The material sequenced was blood. As DNA, the CDR3 is TGTGCCAGCTCACCGAGAATATCCCAAGAGACCCAGTACTTC. It translates to CASSPRISQETQYF.